The clone carrying this T cell receptor (beta chain) was observed at least ten times. Its antigen is still unknown. 5'RACE employing 10-nucleotide random UMIs yielded the cDNA. The authors obtained over 160 million TCR-beta sequences from 15-18 subjects per sequencing run. MiXCR, applied by TCRdb to the 5' RACE reads, yields one record per CDR3 protein. The data contain some 47,000 distinct CDR3 sequences, about 6.3% of them singletons. The sample belongs to a study of neurological immune-mediated disorders. General study points: HTLV-1-associated myelopathy showed the most TCR clonal expansion; multiple sclerosis the least, below healthy controls.

The CDR3 covers 14 residues. After removal of 7 bases from V and 10 bases from J, the junction contained 5 bases not matched to a gene. Germline CDR1 reads MDHEN; CDR2 reads SYDVKM. Sample: CD4+ T cells from blood. The receptor comes from a woman aged 40 to 50 in good health. The rearrangement links TRBV28 to TRBJ2-1; 15 bases fit TRBD2. CDR3 nucleotides: TGTGCCAGCAAACCGGGACTAGCGGGAGGCGAGCAGTTCTTC. Translating it yields CASKPGLAGGEQFF.